These T cell receptor beta chains were read from a single sample in a study of blood T cell repertoires in COVID-19. TCRdb keeps only in-frame clones here, not all; method: immunoSEQ multiplex PCR. The sample comprises some 250,000 clones, 86% of which are singletons, and over 2% rests with the top ten. The sequenced material came from peripheral blood. The receptors shown here come from a man under 40 who had recovered from COVID-19. Both conserved end residues are trimmed from each CDR3. Not every row has a clone size; where given, it reads once, few, many or a size class.

CDR3	J	size	V
ATSDYRYEQY	TRBJ2-7	.	TRBV24-1
ASSPTTGTGNTIY	TRBJ1-3	.	TRBV7-9
ASIGTSSDHNEQF	TRBJ2-1	.	TRBV6-4
ASSQSSQREQY	TRBJ2-7	.	TRBV4-1
ASSYSFGQLETQY	TRBJ2-5	once	TRBV6-5
ASSTGGDYSPLH	TRBJ1-6	once	TRBV18
ASSEGRTRETQY	TRBJ2-5	once	TRBV19
ASSFGQGFDEQY	TRBJ2-7	.	TRBV5-6
ASSQGQGSGYEQY	TRBJ2-7	.	TRBV4-2
SVDEGTGGRTGELF	TRBJ2-2	.	TRBV29-1
ASSQELQGGPQF	TRBJ2-1	.	TRBV3-1/TRBV3-2
ASSQVYGVPYEQY	TRBJ2-7	.	TRBV4-1
ASSPTTGRYGYT	TRBJ1-2	.	TRBV3-1/TRBV3-2
SGGGVNQPQH	TRBJ1-5	.	TRBV29-1
ASSSPGPYNQPQH	TRBJ1-5	.	TRBV7-9
ASSPGGLRETQY	TRBJ2-5	.	TRBV5-1
ASSPGQGDYGYT	TRBJ1-2	.	TRBV7-9
ASSTQTGAYTDTQY	TRBJ2-3	.	TRBV19
ASSVRNQPQH	TRBJ1-5	.	TRBV14
ASTLGGHGNEQF	TRBJ2-1	.	TRBV27
ASSTTGNQPQH	TRBJ1-5	.	TRBV5-1
ASSQDTGQGYQPQH	TRBJ1-5	.	TRBV4-2
ASSQIPGTGYYNEQF	TRBJ2-1	once	TRBV9
ATDLKGAEKLF	TRBJ1-4	.	TRBV14
ASSSHSGGVETQY	TRBJ2-5	many	TRBV11-2
ASSQGGSSLNTGELF	TRBJ2-2	.	TRBV4-2
AWGEGISTDTQY	TRBJ2-3	.	TRBV30
ASSAPQGAAEAF	TRBJ1-1	.	TRBV9
ASSIQGDGELF	TRBJ2-2	.	TRBV6-2/TRBV6-3
AWSGGSSYEQY	TRBJ2-7	.	TRBV30
ASSLVGTVNQPQH	TRBJ1-5	once	TRBV5-5
AWGDNWGRQPQH	TRBJ1-5	.	TRBV30
ASSSRWTAERGYT	TRBJ1-2	once	TRBV7-9
ASSLTMGEGGQPQH	TRBJ1-5	.	TRBV18
ASRRYTGSGNTIY	TRBJ1-3	.	TRBV6-5
ASRGTSSYEQY	TRBJ2-7	.	TRBV6-6
SAESNSPLH	TRBJ1-6	.	TRBV20-1
AIRRGSGEKLF	TRBJ1-4	.	TRBV10-3
ASSQGGLGGYT	TRBJ1-2	.	TRBV16
ASSLWGQGSPQH	TRBJ1-5	.	TRBV5-5
ASSPGQNYEQY	TRBJ2-7	.	TRBV10-1
ASSNMRGGEETQY	TRBJ2-5	.	TRBV5-1
ASSPTGGMRQY	TRBJ2-7	.	TRBV12-3/TRBV12-4
ASSPSMGAWGTQY	TRBJ2-5	once	TRBV9
AISESPGGENSPLH	TRBJ1-6	.	TRBV10-3
AWSRDRGLGSPLH	TRBJ1-6	few	TRBV30
ASSESGDQPQH	TRBJ1-5	few	TRBV10-1
ASTLSGTGVFNEKLF	TRBJ1-4	once	TRBV4-1
ASSLGQGAPAYGYT	TRBJ1-2	once	TRBV5-4